This entry lists 10 T cell receptor beta chains sequenced from one sample in a study of blood T cell repertoires in COVID-19. Sequenced by immunoSEQ multiplex PCR; TCRdb stores in-frame clones only, minus some. The table records around 50,000 clones, 85% to 90% of them present only once. What was sequenced was peripheral blood. These receptors came from a man over 45 with active COVID-19.

This sequence joins TRBV5-1 and TRBJ1-2; no clear D gene. The CDR3 runs to 13 residues. The V gene lost 0 bases and the J gene lost 4 bases, with 7 bases spanning the gap. Germline V gives CDR1 SGHRS, CDR2 YFSETQ. The CDR3 protein is CASSLDSSYGYTF. The CDR3 DNA reads TGCGCCAGCAGCTTGGACAGTTCCTATGGCTACACCTTC.

This clone turned up a few times. J is TRBJ2-2 and V is TRBV6-2 or TRBV6-3; TRBD2 agrees at 8 bases. Germline CDR1 reads MNHEY; CDR2 reads SVGEGT. The CDR3 length is 18 residues. J gave up 8 bases and V 4 bases, and 18 bases lay outside the gene matches. The CDR3 loop is CASSSLSGIPVIWGELFF. CDR3 bases: TGTGCCAGCAGTTCCCTTAGCGGGATCCCAGTTATTTGGGGGGAGCTGTTTTTT.

This clone showed up just once. This rearrangement joins TRBV7-7 to TRBJ2-7, with 7 nucleotides matching TRBD2. This CDR3 contains 13 residues. V dropped 8 bases and J dropped 7; count of bases not matched to a gene: 11. Germline V CDR1 and CDR2: SSHAT, FNYEAQ (reference sequence). CDR3 amino acids: CASSPLVGGEQYF. DNA for the CDR3: TGTGCCAGCTCTCCGTTGGTGGGGGGGGAGCAGTACTTC.

The genes are TRBV20-1 and TRBJ2-6; weak D call: TRBD2 (6 bases). Germline-derived CDR1 and CDR2 are DFQATT and SNEGSKA (reference sequence). The CDR3 is made up of 15 amino acids. With 3 bases removed from V and 3 bases from J, the gap between germline ends came to 12 bases. The CDR3 coding sequence is TGCAGTGCTAGTACGGCGCGGGGTGGGGCCAACGTCCTGACTTTC. This gives the protein CSASTARGGANVLTF.

V is TRBV7-2 and J is TRBJ1-1, with D tentatively TRBD1 (6 bases). The CDR3 is made up of 14 amino acids. Trimming shortened V by 5 bases and J by 0 bases, and 10 bases separated the two germline ends. The germline V gene encodes CDR1 SGHTA and CDR2 FQGNSA. DNA of the CDR3: TGTGCCAGCAGCCAAGACAGGATGAACACTGAAGCTTTCTTT. Translating it yields CASSQDRMNTEAFF.

Regarding this clone: A read error may produce the germline difference seen at one junction end. The chain employs TRBV7-7 and TRBJ2-5, with D perhaps TRBD2 (5 bases). The CDR3 sequence is 15 residues long. Germline loops: CDR1 SSHAT, CDR2 FNYEAQ (reference sequence). The CDR3 here is CASSPAARAGETQYF. CDR3 nucleotides: TGTGCTAGCAGCCCAGCCGCGAGGGCCGGGGAGACCCAGTACTTC.

CDR3 sequence: CASSPREGRETQYF. The CDR3 region has the DNA TGTGCCAGCAGCCCTAGGGAGGGTCGGGAGACCCAGTACTTC. This sequence joins TRBV9 and TRBJ2-5, with TRBD2 matching 7 bases. V lost 4 bases, J lost 5 bases, and 8 bases stayed unmatched. Per germline, CDR1 SGDLS and CDR2 YYNGEE. The CDR3 is 14 amino acids.

V and J are TRBV5-8 and TRBJ1-1; D perhaps matches TRBD1 (6 bases). This CDR3 has 13 residues. V was clipped by 4 bases and J by 1 base, with 8 bases between them. Germline V lookup: CDR1 SGHTS, CDR2 YDEGEE. The CDR3: CASSIGGNTEAFF. Written as DNA, the CDR3 is TGTGCCAGCAGCATAGGGGGGAACACTGAAGCTTTCTTT.

The chain combines TRBV27 with TRBJ2-3, with 10 bases lining up with TRBD2. The CDR3 covers 20 residues. CDR1 and CDR2 from the germline V gene are MNHEY and SMNVEV (reference sequence). The ends lost 2 bases at V and 4 bases at J; junction bases unmatched: 18. This CDR3 reads CASSLTHFVSSGGIPDTQYF. The CDR3 bases are TGTGCCAGCAGTTTAACCCATTTTGTGTCTAGCGGGGGAATTCCAGATACGCAGTATTTT.

V gene TRBV11-3 combines with J gene TRBJ2-7, with 9 bases that match TRBD2. V was clipped by 4 bases and J by 0 bases; unmatched bases: 4. The CDR3 has 15 residues. Germline lookup yields CDR1 SGHNT and CDR2 YENEEA. CDR3 in amino acids: CASSSRSGSSYEQYF. The DNA for the CDR3 is TGTGCCAGCAGCTCCCGTAGCGGGAGCTCCTACGAGCAGTACTTC.